These 22 T cell receptor beta chains originate from one sample sequenced in a study of T cells after yellow fever vaccination. TCRdb analysed the 5' RACE reads with MiXCR anew, one entry per CDR3 protein. The sample yields some 420,000 distinct CDR3 sequences, 18% seen once. The input for sequencing was PBMCs, taken before the yellow fever booster vaccination. Source of these receptors: a man between 18 and 35 years old who received the YFV17D yellow fever vaccine.

The chain couples TRBV10-3 to TRBJ2-3; 13 bases match TRBD2. The trim removed 4 bases at V and 2 bases at J, leaving 6 bases unmatched. The germline gives CDR1 ENHRY, CDR2 SYGVKD. This CDR3 is 17 amino acids long. The CDR3 region is CAISGSGTSGNTDTQYF. CDR3 bases: TGTGCCATCAGTGGGTCCGGGACTAGCGGGAACACAGATACGCAGTATTTT.

A few counts support this clonotype. V is TRBV2 and J is TRBJ2-5, with D unresolved. Trimming removed 2 bases at V and 0 bases at J, with 1 base between. The CDR3 length is 12 residues. Germline V gene lookup returns CDR1 SNHLY and CDR2 FYNNEI. The CDR3 bases are TGTGCCAGCAGTGAATACCAAGAGACCCAGTACTTC. Protein: CASSEYQETQYF. Filled out from reference TRBV2 and TRBJ2-5, the complete variable domain reads EPEVTQTPSHQVTQMGQEVILRCVPISNHLYFYWYRQILGQKVEFLVSFYNNEISEKSEIFDDQFSVERPDGSNFTLKIRSTKLEDSAMYFCASSEYQETQYFGPGTRLLVL.

This clonotype was seen only a few times. The rearrangement uses TRBV18 and TRBJ1-4, with D unresolved. This CDR3 has 16 amino acids. Germline values: CDR1 KGHSH, CDR2 LQKENI. Trimming pared 6 bases from V and 8 bases from J, leaving 22 bases between. The CDR3 is CASSLMVGSSGEKLFF. CDR3 DNA sequence: TGTGCCAGCTCCCTAATGGTTGGCTCCAGCGGCGAAAAACTGTTTTTT.

The genes are TRBV20-1 and TRBJ2-3, with D perhaps matching TRBD1 (6 bases). Germline loops: CDR1 DFQATT, CDR2 SNEGSKA (reference sequence). Trimming pared 3 bases from V and 3 bases from J, leaving 16 bases between. CDR3 length equals 15 residues. CDR3 sequence: CSARIPGHMTDTQYF. CDR3 nucleotide sequence: TGCAGTGCTAGGATACCGGGACATATGACAGATACGCAGTATTTT.

This clonotype has only one observation. This chain links TRBV27 with TRBJ2-7; D possibly uses TRBD1 or TRBD2 (7 bases each). Trimming shortened V by 5 bases and J by 1 base, and 12 bases separated the two germline ends. The CDR3 is 14 residues long. Germline values: CDR1 MNHEY, CDR2 SMNVEV (reference sequence). The CDR3 is CASSRRGGSYEQYF. CDR3 DNA: TGTGCCAGCAGTCGCAGGGGGGGTTCCTACGAGCAGTACTTC.

The rearrangement joins TRBV6-6 to TRBJ2-3; D is uncertain. Trimming pared 5 bases from V and 10 bases from J, leaving 16 bases between. CDR1 and CDR2 (germline): MNHNY, SVGAGI (reference sequence). This CDR3 region has 13 residues. The CDR3 reads CASSAFSVGAQYF. CDR3 coding DNA: TGTGCCAGCAGTGCCTTCTCAGTAGGCGCGCAGTATTTT.

This clonotype was seen more than once but under ten times. The chain employs TRBV5-4 and TRBJ1-3; D perhaps matches TRBD1 (6 bases). In germline, CDR1 is SGHNT, CDR2 YYREEE (reference sequence). V was shortened by 4 bases and J by 4 bases, with 12 bases between the two germline ends. The CDR3 has 14 amino acids. The CDR3 sequence is CASSRGTLGNTIYF. The CDR3, as DNA: TGTGCCAGCAGCCGCGGGACATTAGGAAACACCATATATTTT.

The table lists this clonotype with a few counts. The V gene is TRBV12-3 or TRBV12-4, the J gene TRBJ1-1, with D maybe TRBD1 (5 bases). V was trimmed by 5 bases and J by 7 bases, leaving 11 bases between them. CDR3 length equals 12 residues. The CDR3 protein is CASSHLQVEAFF. The DNA for the CDR3 is TGTGCCAGCAGTCACTTACAGGTTGAAGCTTTCTTT.

In this sample, this clonotype turned up a few times. The chain recombines TRBV9 with TRBJ2-2; 10 nucleotides line up with TRBD1. The CDR3 length is 15 residues. After removal of 6 bases from V and 7 bases from J, the junction contained 9 bases not matched to a gene. CDR1 is SGDLS, CDR2 YYNGEE, per germline. The CDR3: CASTVGQGSNGELFF. The CDR3 coding sequence is TGTGCCAGCACCGTGGGACAGGGGAGTAACGGGGAGCTGTTTTTT.

This clonotype was seen a handful of times. V and J are TRBV15 and TRBJ2-7; D perhaps matches TRBD1 (5 bases). This CDR3 has 18 amino acids. Trimming pared 0 bases from V and 2 bases from J, leaving 20 bases between. CDR1 and CDR2 from the germline V gene are LNHNV and YYDKDF (reference sequence). The CDR3 coding sequence is TGTGCCACCAGCAGAGATCTGGGCAAGGGGCGGATGCCCTACGAGCAGTACGTC. Translating gives CATSRDLGKGRMPYEQYV.

The chain couples TRBV7-9 to TRBJ2-7; the D gene is possibly TRBD2 (5 bases). Looked up from germline, CDR1 is SEHNR and CDR2 is FQNEAQ (reference sequence). The CDR3 is made up of 12 amino acids. Between the trimmed V and J ends, which lost 4 bases and 5 bases, there was a span of 9 bases. DNA of the CDR3: TGTGCCAGCAGCTCGTTGAGGGACGAGCAGTACTTC. It encodes CASSSLRDEQYF.

This clonotype was counted a few times. The chain combines TRBV29-1 with TRBJ2-7; no reliable D call. V was clipped by 3 bases and J by 7 bases, with 10 bases between them. Germline CDR1 and CDR2: SQVTM and ANQGSEA. The CDR3 has 11 residues. The CDR3, as DNA: TGCAGCGTTGAGGAATATGGAGAGCAGTACTTC. Amino acids: CSVEEYGEQYF.

For the CDR3, the DNA is TGTGCCAGTATGACAGGGGTCGAGCAGTTCTTC. It specifies CASMTGVEQFF. The gene calls are TRBV19 and TRBJ2-1; 8 bases align to TRBD1. The CDR3 has 11 residues. J was trimmed by 10 bases and V by 7 bases; bases with no gene match: 3. CDR1 is LNHDA, CDR2 SQIVND, per germline (reference sequence).

The chain employs TRBV27 and TRBJ1-1; the D is unclear. V dropped 5 bases and J dropped 6 bases, with 16 bases sitting between them. The length of the CDR3 is 14 residues. Per germline, CDR1 MNHEY and CDR2 SMNVEV (reference sequence). CDR3 coding DNA: TGTGCCAGCAGTGGCGCCGCCCCGAGGGCTGAAGCTTTCTTT. It encodes CASSGAAPRAEAFF.

The sample holds a few counts of this clonotype. The chain is built from TRBV12-3 or TRBV12-4 and TRBJ2-5; 13 positions agree with TRBD2. The CDR3 spans 16 residues. V trimming: 6 bases; J trimming: 1 base; junction bases outside the gene matches: 5. CDR3 DNA: TGTGCCAGCAGCCTCACTAGCGGGGGGGGCCAAGAGACCCAGTACTTC. As protein: CASSLTSGGGQETQYF.

In its sample, this clonotype was seen a few times. The J gene is TRBJ1-1, the V gene TRBV29-1, with D hard to call. V was trimmed by 4 bases and J by 6 bases, leaving 18 bases between them. Germline CDR1 is SQVTM and CDR2 is ANQGSEA. The length of the CDR3 is 14 residues. The CDR3 here is CSVAGVPSYAEAFF. The CDR3 DNA follows: TGCAGCGTTGCTGGGGTACCCTCGTACGCTGAAGCTTTCTTT.

This clonotype was seen only a few times. The chain couples TRBV27 to TRBJ1-1, with 7 bases that match TRBD1. Losses at the gene ends were 2 bases for V and 6 bases for J; bases not matched to a gene: 12. The CDR3 has 16 amino acids. CDR1 and CDR2 (germline): MNHEY, SMNVEV (reference sequence). The CDR3 loop reads CASSLLRMGQKPEAFF. CDR3 DNA sequence: TGTGCCAGCAGTTTACTTAGGATGGGACAGAAACCTGAAGCTTTCTTT.

Here the CDR3 DNA reads TGTGCCAGCAGCTCGACAGGGGTGAGTGCTTTCTTT. Translation: CASSSTGVSAFF. The chain uses TRBV5-6 and TRBJ1-1, with TRBD1 identical over 8 bases. The CDR3 consists of 12 residues. Losses at the gene ends were 3 bases for V and 11 bases for J; bases not matched to a gene: 6. Per germline, CDR1 SGHDT and CDR2 YYEEEE.

The chain combines TRBV4-1 with TRBJ2-2, with D perhaps matching TRBD1 (6 bases). V lost 0 bases and J 4 bases, leaving 9 bases between the germline ends. CDR3 length: 15 residues. Germline CDR1 reads MGHRA; CDR2 reads YSYEKL. In DNA, the CDR3 is TGCGCCAGCAGCCAAGAGGCAGGGGCCACCGGGGAGCTGTTTTTT. Protein sequence: CASSQEAGATGELFF.

The chain combines TRBV6-2 or TRBV6-3 with TRBJ2-4; D possibly uses TRBD1 or TRBD2 (5 bases each). The V end lost 5 bases, the J end lost 0 bases, and 14 bases lay between the germline ends. Germline lookup yields CDR1 MNHEY and CDR2 SVGEGT. This CDR3 is 16 amino acids long. As DNA, the CDR3 is TGTGCCAGCAGTCATATGGGGGATCTAGCCAAAAACATTCAGTACTTC. Translating gives CASSHMGDLAKNIQYF.

The gene calls are TRBV11-2 and TRBJ1-6, with 7 bases identical to TRBD1. This CDR3 has 15 residues. The J segment lost 1 base and the V segment lost 7 bases, leaving 4 bases of the junction unmatched. Germline V gene data show CDR1 as SGHAT and CDR2 as FQNNGV. For the CDR3, the DNA is TGTGCCAGCACCCGGGGACAGTCCTATAATTCACCCCTCCACTTT. Translation gives CASTRGQSYNSPLHF.

This clonotype came up a few times. This chain connects TRBV10-3 to TRBJ2-7; D is perhaps TRBD2 (6 bases). The length of the CDR3 is 13 residues. V was clipped by 4 bases and J by 0 bases, with 7 bases between them. Germline lookup yields CDR1 ENHRY and CDR2 SYGVKD. The CDR3 protein is CAISAGSSYEQYV. The DNA of the CDR3 is TGTGCCATCAGTGCCGGGAGCTCCTACGAGCAGTACGTC.